This is a list of T cell receptor beta chains from one sample in a study of identifying expanded T cells in peripheral blood. Assay used: immunoSEQ multiplex PCR; TCRdb lists only in-frame clones, some missing. This sample has 95,000 to 100,000 clones, with 87% found just once. The sequenced material came from blood. The receptor source for this set is a person aged 18 to 75 in good health. The CDR3 runs from the conserved cysteine through the conserved F or W. Each record gives: J gene, D gene, V gene, clone size, CDR3 DNA, CDR3 protein. D genes are given only for firm matches. Clone size, where shown, is once, few, many, or a class for clones that have expanded.

TRBJ2-7	NA	TRBV19	NA	TGTGCCAGTAGTATCCCAGGGCCGACCTACGAGCAGTACTTC	CASSIPGPTYEQYF
TRBJ2-5	TRBD2	TRBV7-8	NA	TGTGCCAGCAGCCCGGGACTACAAGAGACCCAGTACTTC	CASSPGLQETQYF
TRBJ2-5	NA	TRBV29-1	NA	TGCAGCGTTGAAGACTCTCGCGGAGGGGGGGAGACCCAGTACTTC	CSVEDSRGGGETQYF
TRBJ2-2	TRBD1	TRBV29-1	NA	TGCAGCGTGCCCCGGGACAGGGGGACCGGGGAGCTGTTTTTT	CSVPRDRGTGELFF
TRBJ1-1	NA	TRBV28	once	TGTGCCAGCCACCGCGAAGGGGACGCTTTCTTT	CASHREGDAFF
TRBJ1-5	NA	TRBV28	NA	TGTGCCAGCAGTTCACAGGGTCAGCCCCAGCATTTT	CASSSQGQPQHF
TRBJ1-1	NA	TRBV27	once	TGTGCCAGCAGTTCCGCCCTCCAAGGGAACACTGAAGCTTTCTTT	CASSSALQGNTEAFF
TRBJ2-7	NA	TRBV6-5	NA	TGTGCCAGCAGTTACTCCCGCCGAACCTACGAGCAGTACTTC	CASSYSRRTYEQYF
TRBJ2-3	TRBD2	TRBV10-3	NA	TGTGCCATCAGTCTAGCGGCTAGGGCTAGCACAGATACGCAGTATTTT	CAISLAARASTDTQYF
TRBJ1-5	NA	TRBV30	NA	TGTGCCTGGAGTGTGGGGAGTTTCAATCAGCCCCAGCATTTT	CAWSVGSFNQPQHF
TRBJ2-3	TRBD1	TRBV23-1	NA	TGCGCCAGCAGTCAATCAGAGCCGGGACAGGAGTTTTTCACAGATACGCAGTATTTT	CASSQSEPGQEFFTDTQYF
TRBJ2-1	NA	TRBV6-6	NA	TGTGCCAGCGGCTCCGGGAAAAATGAGCAGTTCTTC	CASGSGKNEQFF
TRBJ2-7	NA	TRBV11-2	NA	TGTGCCAGCAGCTGGCCCGCTAACGAGCAGTACTTC	CASSWPANEQYF
TRBJ2-3	NA	TRBV5-1	NA	TGCGCCAGTAATCTGGGCGGGACTAGCACAGATACGCAGTATTTT	CASNLGGTSTDTQYF
TRBJ2-1	TRBD2	TRBV4-3	NA	TGCGCTGCTTGGCGGGGGGGCCTTAATGAGCAGTTCTTC	CAAWRGGLNEQFF
TRBJ2-5	NA	TRBV2	NA	TGTGCCAGCAGAAAGTCCTTCCCACAAGAGACCCAGTACTTC	CASRKSFPQETQYF